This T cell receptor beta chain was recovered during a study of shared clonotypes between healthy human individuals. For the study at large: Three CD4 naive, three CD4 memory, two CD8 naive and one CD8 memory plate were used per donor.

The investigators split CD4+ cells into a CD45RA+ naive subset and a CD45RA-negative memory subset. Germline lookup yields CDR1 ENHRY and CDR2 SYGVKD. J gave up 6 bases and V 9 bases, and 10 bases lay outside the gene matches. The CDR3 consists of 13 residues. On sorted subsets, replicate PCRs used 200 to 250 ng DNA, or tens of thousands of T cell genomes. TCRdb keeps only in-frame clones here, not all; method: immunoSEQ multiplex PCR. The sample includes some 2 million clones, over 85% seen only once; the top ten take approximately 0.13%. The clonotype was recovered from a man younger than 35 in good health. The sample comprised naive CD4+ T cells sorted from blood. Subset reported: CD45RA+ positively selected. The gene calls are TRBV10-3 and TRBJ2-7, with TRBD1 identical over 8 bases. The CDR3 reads CAIAQGGVSEQYF. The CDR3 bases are TGTGCCATAGCACAGGGGGGAGTCTCCGAGCAGTACTTC.